Listed below are T cell receptor beta chains from one sample, sequenced in a study of cytomegalovirus exposure and HLA in healthy donors. Profiling relied on immunoSEQ multiplex PCR, and the TCRdb table lists in-frame clones only, not all of them. The sample lists approximately 200,000 clones, 60% to 80% seen once, with around 3.3% in the top ten. Sequenced material: PBMCs. The origin of the receptors is a woman in her 30s in good health and CMV-seropositive. Each CDR3 is given with its conserved first and last residue. Each record gives: CDR3 DNA, CDR3 protein, V gene, J gene, clone size, D gene. The D gene is left open where the match is weak. The size field is filled for only some rows; it gives once, few, many or a size class.

CDR3nt: TGTGCCACCCGGACAGGGGGCGAATCTCTGTTTTTT; CDR3aa: CATRTGGESLFF; v_gene: TRBV6-5; j_gene: TRBJ1-4; abundance: NA; d_gene: TRBD1
CDR3nt: TGTGCCAGCAGCCACCGGGACAGGGGCTCCTACGAGCAGTACTTC; CDR3aa: CASSHRDRGSYEQYF; v_gene: TRBV7-9; j_gene: TRBJ2-7; abundance: NA; d_gene: TRBD1
CDR3nt: TGTGCCAGCAGTAAGGGACAGAATAGCAATCAGCCCCAGCATTTT; CDR3aa: CASSKGQNSNQPQHF; v_gene: TRBV6-1; j_gene: TRBJ1-5; abundance: NA; d_gene: TRBD1
CDR3nt: TGTGCCAGCAGTGGAGGACAAGGGGGCTCCTACGAGCAGTACTTC; CDR3aa: CASSGGQGGSYEQYF; v_gene: TRBV6-1; j_gene: TRBJ2-7; abundance: few; d_gene: NA
CDR3nt: TGCGCCAGCAGCTTGGCCGGGGGGCTTGACTACGAGCAGTACTTC; CDR3aa: CASSLAGGLDYEQYF; v_gene: TRBV5-1; j_gene: TRBJ2-7; abundance: NA; d_gene: NA
CDR3nt: TGTGCCAGCAGTCCCCCCCGGGACAGGGGGATTTCTGGCTACACCTTC; CDR3aa: CASSPPRDRGISGYTF; v_gene: TRBV25-1; j_gene: TRBJ1-2; abundance: NA; d_gene: TRBD1
CDR3nt: TGTGCCAGCAGTGAAAGGGGAGGCTACACCTTC; CDR3aa: CASSERGGYTF; v_gene: TRBV6-1; j_gene: TRBJ1-2; abundance: NA; d_gene: NA
CDR3nt: TGTGCCAGCAGTCTGACTGGGACAGAGTACGAGCAGTACTTC; CDR3aa: CASSLTGTEYEQYF; v_gene: TRBV6-1; j_gene: TRBJ2-7; abundance: NA; d_gene: TRBD1
CDR3nt: TGCAGCGTTGAAGAAGCGGCCTCCTACAATGAGCAGTTCTTC; CDR3aa: CSVEEAASYNEQFF; v_gene: TRBV29-1; j_gene: TRBJ2-1; abundance: NA; d_gene: NA
CDR3nt: TGTGCCAGCAGTTACCCACAGGGTGGCTACACCTTC; CDR3aa: CASSYPQGGYTF; v_gene: TRBV6-5; j_gene: TRBJ1-2; abundance: NA; d_gene: NA
CDR3nt: TGTGCCAGCAGTTTTGGTAGAATGAGAGAGACCCAGTACTTC; CDR3aa: CASSFGRMRETQYF; v_gene: TRBV27; j_gene: TRBJ2-5; abundance: NA; d_gene: NA
CDR3nt: TGCGCCAGCAGCCAAGGACTAGCGGGTTACAATGAGCAGTTCTTC; CDR3aa: CASSQGLAGYNEQFF; v_gene: TRBV4-1; j_gene: TRBJ2-1; abundance: NA; d_gene: TRBD2
CDR3nt: TGTGCCAGCAGCACCCTGATGGGACAGGGGGCAATTTCAGACACTGAAGCTTTCTTT; CDR3aa: CASSTLMGQGAISDTEAFF; v_gene: TRBV21-1; j_gene: TRBJ1-1; abundance: NA; d_gene: NA
CDR3nt: TGTGCCAGCAGCACTAGCGGGAGTGGGGAGACCCAGTACTTC; CDR3aa: CASSTSGSGETQYF; v_gene: TRBV7-6; j_gene: TRBJ2-5; abundance: NA; d_gene: TRBD2
CDR3nt: TGTGCCAGCAGCTTCAGGGGTCGGGAAAACACCATATATTTT; CDR3aa: CASSFRGRENTIYF; v_gene: TRBV11-2; j_gene: TRBJ1-3; abundance: NA; d_gene: NA
CDR3nt: TGTGCCAGCAGACCCAGAGCGAAGTACTTC; CDR3aa: CASRPRAKYF; v_gene: TRBV6-5; j_gene: TRBJ2-7; abundance: NA; d_gene: NA
CDR3nt: TGCGCCAGCAGCTTCGAACAGGGGGCTTCTGAAAAACTGTTTTTT; CDR3aa: CASSFEQGASEKLFF; v_gene: TRBV10-1; j_gene: TRBJ1-4; abundance: NA; d_gene: TRBD1
CDR3nt: TGTGCCAGCAGCTTAACAGGGAACACTGAAGCTTTCTTT; CDR3aa: CASSLTGNTEAFF; v_gene: TRBV7-2; j_gene: TRBJ1-1; abundance: NA; d_gene: NA
CDR3nt: TGTTCCAGCCCCTCGCCGGACTATACCTACAATGAGCAGTTCTTC; CDR3aa: CSSPSPDYTYNEQFF; v_gene: TRBV7-9; j_gene: TRBJ2-1; abundance: few; d_gene: NA
CDR3nt: TGTGCCAGCAGCTCAACAGGGTTAAACGGCTACACCTTC; CDR3aa: CASSSTGLNGYTF; v_gene: TRBV7-2; j_gene: TRBJ1-2; abundance: NA; d_gene: NA
CDR3nt: TGTGCCAGCAGTGAAGGCCCAGGGCGGGAAGCTTTCTTT; CDR3aa: CASSEGPGREAFF; v_gene: TRBV6-1; j_gene: TRBJ1-1; abundance: NA; d_gene: NA
CDR3nt: TGTGCCAGCAGCTGGGGCGGACAGGGGTCGGGGTCTGAAGCTTTCTTT; CDR3aa: CASSWGGQGSGSEAFF; v_gene: TRBV5-4; j_gene: TRBJ1-1; abundance: NA; d_gene: TRBD1
CDR3nt: TGTGCCAGCAGCCGGACAGGGTTTGGGGAGACCCAGTACTTC; CDR3aa: CASSRTGFGETQYF; v_gene: TRBV5-4; j_gene: TRBJ2-5; abundance: NA; d_gene: TRBD1
CDR3nt: TGTGCCAGCAGTAGTAGAGGGAGTAACCAGTACGAGCAGTACTTC; CDR3aa: CASSSRGSNQYEQYF; v_gene: TRBV27; j_gene: TRBJ2-7; abundance: NA; d_gene: NA
CDR3nt: TGTGCCAGCAGCCTTGGACAGGGGAATTCACCCCTCCACTTT; CDR3aa: CASSLGQGNSPLHF; v_gene: TRBV5-6; j_gene: TRBJ1-6; abundance: few; d_gene: TRBD1
CDR3nt: TGTGCCATCAGAGACATAGCGGGTAACAATGAGCAGTTCTTC; CDR3aa: CAIRDIAGNNEQFF; v_gene: TRBV10-3; j_gene: TRBJ2-1; abundance: NA; d_gene: TRBD2
CDR3nt: TGTGCCATCAGCCTCCGGGGGGGCTCTGGAAACACCATATATTTT; CDR3aa: CAISLRGGSGNTIYF; v_gene: TRBV10-3; j_gene: TRBJ1-3; abundance: NA; d_gene: NA
CDR3nt: TGTGCCAGCAGCTCGATTGGACAGGTTGATAACACCATATATTTT; CDR3aa: CASSSIGQVDNTIYF; v_gene: TRBV7-8; j_gene: TRBJ1-3; abundance: NA; d_gene: TRBD1
CDR3nt: TGTGCCAGCAGTCCCTTCCAGGGGGCCACCGACGAGCAGTACTTC; CDR3aa: CASSPFQGATDEQYF; v_gene: TRBV25-1; j_gene: TRBJ2-7; abundance: NA; d_gene: TRBD1
CDR3nt: TGTGCCAGCAGTTCACCCGGGACTTGGGGGACTGAAGCTTTCTTT; CDR3aa: CASSSPGTWGTEAFF; v_gene: TRBV28; j_gene: TRBJ1-1; abundance: NA; d_gene: NA
CDR3nt: TGTGCCAGCAGCCCTTATTATGAGCAGTTCTTC; CDR3aa: CASSPYYEQFF; v_gene: TRBV7-2; j_gene: TRBJ2-1; abundance: NA; d_gene: NA
CDR3nt: TGTGCCAGCAGCTTAGCGACATCTAACGAGCAGTACTTC; CDR3aa: CASSLATSNEQYF; v_gene: TRBV7-9; j_gene: TRBJ2-7; abundance: few; d_gene: NA
CDR3nt: TGTGCCAGCAGGCCAGGGGGCGAAAGTCAGCCCCAGCATTTT; CDR3aa: CASRPGGESQPQHF; v_gene: TRBV21-1; j_gene: TRBJ1-5; abundance: NA; d_gene: NA
CDR3nt: TGTGCCAGCAGCCTAGGGGCAGGGGGTTACGAGCAGTACTTC; CDR3aa: CASSLGAGGYEQYF; v_gene: TRBV27; j_gene: TRBJ2-7; abundance: NA; d_gene: TRBD1
CDR3nt: TGTGCCAGCAGCTTAGACAGCCAGAACACCGGGGAGCTGTTTTTT; CDR3aa: CASSLDSQNTGELFF; v_gene: TRBV7-9; j_gene: TRBJ2-2; abundance: NA; d_gene: NA
CDR3nt: TGTGCCAGCAGTTGGGACTACTTACGGGACGAGCAGTACTTC; CDR3aa: CASSWDYLRDEQYF; v_gene: TRBV28; j_gene: TRBJ2-7; abundance: once; d_gene: TRBD2
CDR3nt: TGTGCCAGCAGCTTCGGTAGCGGGAGGGGGAGGACAGATACGCAGTATTTT; CDR3aa: CASSFGSGRGRTDTQYF; v_gene: TRBV7-6; j_gene: TRBJ2-3; abundance: NA; d_gene: TRBD2
CDR3nt: TGTGCCAGCAGTGAAAATTCACAGGGCAACCAGTACTTC; CDR3aa: CASSENSQGNQYF; v_gene: TRBV6-5; j_gene: TRBJ2-5; abundance: NA; d_gene: NA
CDR3nt: TGTGCCAGTAGTATAGATACTAGCGGAGCCCCCAATAAGCAGTTCTTC; CDR3aa: CASSIDTSGAPNKQFF; v_gene: TRBV19; j_gene: TRBJ2-1; abundance: NA; d_gene: TRBD2
CDR3nt: TGTGCCAGCAGTGACTCGATCTCGGGAGAAACGACCTACAATGAGCAGTTCTTC; CDR3aa: CASSDSISGETTYNEQFF; v_gene: TRBV6-4; j_gene: TRBJ2-1; abundance: once; d_gene: NA
CDR3nt: TGTGCCATCAGTGAGTCGGAGGGGCAGAACACTGAAGCTTTCTTT; CDR3aa: CAISESEGQNTEAFF; v_gene: TRBV10-3; j_gene: TRBJ1-1; abundance: few; d_gene: NA
CDR3nt: TGTGCCAGCAGCCCACCGTGGGGGCGAAACTATGGCTACACCTTC; CDR3aa: CASSPPWGRNYGYTF; v_gene: TRBV28; j_gene: TRBJ1-2; abundance: NA; d_gene: NA
CDR3nt: TGTGCCAGCAGCTTAATGTCGGGGAGGGGGAACAATGAGCAGTTCTTC; CDR3aa: CASSLMSGRGNNEQFF; v_gene: TRBV7-6; j_gene: TRBJ2-1; abundance: NA; d_gene: NA
CDR3nt: TGTGCCTCCCGGGGGGATGGAAACACCATATATTTT; CDR3aa: CASRGDGNTIYF; v_gene: TRBV5-6; j_gene: TRBJ1-3; abundance: NA; d_gene: NA
CDR3nt: TGTGCCAGCAGCCAGACAGGGAACGAGCAGTACTTC; CDR3aa: CASSQTGNEQYF; v_gene: TRBV27; j_gene: TRBJ2-7; abundance: few; d_gene: TRBD1
CDR3nt: TGTGCCAGCAGCTTAAACAGGGTGACTAATGAAAAACTGTTTTTT; CDR3aa: CASSLNRVTNEKLFF; v_gene: TRBV13; j_gene: TRBJ1-4; abundance: NA; d_gene: NA